One sample yielded the 13 T cell receptor beta chains listed below, sequenced in a study of early T cells in non-severe SARS-CoV-2 infection. MiXCR, run by TCRdb on the 5' RACE reads, gives a single entry per CDR3 protein. The profile shows 35,000 to 40,000 distinct CDR3 sequences, over 4.5% of them singletons. Sequenced: whole blood. The origin of the receptors is an adult who was a healthcare worker with PCR-confirmed SARS-CoV-2 infection or an uninfected control (not recorded which).

This sequence joins TRBV5-1 and TRBJ2-1; a weak D match, TRBD2 (5 bases). This CDR3 spans 15 amino acids. Germline V CDR1 and CDR2: SGHRS, YFSETQ. The ends were cut back, 3 bases at V and 12 bases at J, with 22 bases in the middle. In DNA form, the CDR3 reads TGCGCCAGCAGCTCAGGACTTCCCAAACCCAAGGCGCAGTTCTTC. Its translation: CASSSGLPKPKAQFF.

This clonotype occurred many times. The chain employs TRBV7-9 and TRBJ1-2; perhaps TRBD1 as D (5 bases). Per the germline V gene, CDR1 is SEHNR and CDR2 is FQNEAQ (reference sequence). V was pared by 4 bases and J by 2 bases, with 8 bases between. This CDR3 contains 13 residues. The chain's CDR3 is CASSSWGNYGYTF. The CDR3 region has the DNA TGTGCCAGCAGCTCTTGGGGGAACTATGGCTACACCTTC.

This clonotype was counted between two and nine times. This chain uses TRBV19 with TRBJ2-2; TRBD2 agrees at 14 bases. CDR1 LNHDA and CDR2 SQIVND come from the germline V gene (reference sequence). This CDR3 has 15 residues. The V and J ends lost 6 bases and 7 bases, in that order; junction bases with no gene match: 4. The CDR3, as DNA: TGTGCCAGTAGGGGACTAGCGGGAGAGATCGGGGAGCTGTTTTTT. It codes for CASRGLAGEIGELFF.

This clonotype was seen more than once but under ten times. The genes are TRBV7-3 and TRBJ2-5, with a weak D call TRBD2 (7 bases). V was cut by 1 base and J by 1 base, with 13 bases left in between. From germline, CDR1 is SGHTA and CDR2 FQGTGA. This CDR3 has 16 amino acids. Here the CDR3 reads CASSLMAGAAQETQYF. The CDR3 nucleotides are TGTGCCAGCAGCTTAATGGCGGGGGCCGCCCAAGAGACCCAGTACTTC.

This clonotype was seen many times. The gene calls are TRBV7-8 and TRBJ2-6, with D possibly TRBD1 on 5 matching bases. The CDR3 runs 16 residues. V was clipped by 3 bases and J by 0 bases, with 9 bases between them. Germline loops: CDR1 SGHVS, CDR2 FQNEAQ. The DNA of the CDR3 is TGTGCCAGCAGCTTGGACACAAACTCTGGGGCCAACGTCCTGACTTTC. This gives the protein CASSLDTNSGANVLTF.

V is TRBV4-2 and J is TRBJ2-2; possible D gene TRBD2, 5 bases. The CDR3 extends over 16 amino acids. Germline V gene data show CDR1 as LGHNA and CDR2 as YNFKEQ. With 1 base removed from V and 4 bases from J, the gap between germline ends came to 13 bases. The chain's CDR3 is CASSQAAGAGTGELFF. In DNA form, the CDR3 reads TGTGCCAGCAGCCAAGCCGCGGGTGCGGGCACCGGGGAGCTGTTTTTT.

Remarks on this clonotype: A much larger clone differs from this one at a single base, so this may be a read error. This chain connects TRBV5-1 to TRBJ2-1; tentative D call: TRBD2 (5 bases). V was pared by 4 bases and J by 11 bases, with 13 bases between. The CDR3 loop spans 12 amino acids. The germline V gene has CDR1 SGHRS and CDR2 YFSETQ. This chain's CDR3 is CASSLTREQQFF. The CDR3 DNA is TGCGCCAGCAGCCTCACTAGGGAACAGCAGTTCTTC.

The table lists this clonotype with a few counts. CDR3 bases: TGTGCCAGCAGTGAAGACGAGCCCTTGAACACTGAAGCTTTCTTT. Translated: CASSEDEPLNTEAFF. This chain links TRBV25-1 with TRBJ1-1; unclear D gene. The CDR3 extends over 15 amino acids. Trimming took off 2 bases at V and 0 bases at J, with 10 bases between the two ends. Germline V gives CDR1 MGHDK, CDR2 SYGVNS.

This clonotype was seen ten or more times. The chain is built from TRBV5-4 and TRBJ2-3; D call uncertain. V lost 4 bases and J lost 0, with 6 bases in between. This CDR3 region has 13 residues. The germline V gene has CDR1 SGHNT and CDR2 YYREEE (reference sequence). The CDR3 here is CASSRVSTDTQYF. In nucleotides, the CDR3 is TGTGCCAGCAGCCGTGTCAGCACAGATACGCAGTATTTT.

For the CDR3, the DNA is TGCAGTGCTAGAGATCTGAATTCCCCTAACTATGGCTACACCTTC. Its protein product is CSARDLNSPNYGYTF. The chain has TRBV20-1 and TRBJ1-2; D is uncertain. Trimming shortened V by 0 bases and J by 0 bases, and 11 bases separated the two germline ends. This CDR3 contains 15 residues. Germline CDR1 is DFQATT and CDR2 is SNEGSKA (reference sequence).

This clonotype was counted at least ten times. The chain links TRBV7-9 to TRBJ1-2; 7 positions match TRBD1. V was clipped by 5 bases and J by 8 bases; unmatched bases: 11. The CDR3 contains 14 residues. Germline V gene sequence: CDR1 SEHNR, CDR2 FQNEAQ (reference sequence). CDR3 protein: CASSPPGTAPGYTF. DNA of the CDR3: TGTGCCAGCAGCCCTCCGGGGACAGCCCCCGGCTACACCTTC.

The sample holds a few counts of this clonotype. The DNA for the CDR3 is TGTGCCAGCTCACCCGCTAAGCTAGCGGGAGGGAACTACAATGAGCAGTTCTTC. Translation: CASSPAKLAGGNYNEQFF. The chain is built from TRBV18 and TRBJ2-1, with 12 bases aligning to TRBD2. The V and J ends lost 3 bases and 3 bases, in that order; junction bases with no gene match: 9. The CDR3 consists of 18 residues. The V gene's germline CDR1 is KGHSH and CDR2 LQKENI. The full variable domain, completed using reference TRBV18 and TRBJ2-1, is NAGVMQNPRHLVRRRGQEARLRCSPMKGHSHVYWYRQLPEEGLKFMVYLQKENIIDESGMPKERFSAEFPKEGPSILRIQQVVRGDSAAYFCASSPAKLAGGNYNEQFFGPGTRLTVL.

In this sample, this clonotype turned up many times. The chain links TRBV5-1 to TRBJ2-5, with TRBD1 identical over 9 bases. Germline assignment: CDR1 SGHRS and CDR2 YFSETQ. V shed 3 bases and J 2 bases; nucleotides not matched to a gene: 5. The length of the CDR3 is 15 residues. As DNA, the CDR3 is TGCGCCAGCAGCTCTACAGGGGGCGGGCAAGAGACCCAGTACTTC. Encoded protein: CASSSTGGGQETQYF.